These T cell receptor beta chains were read from a single sample in a study of T cell changes during pregnancy in multiple sclerosis. The method was immunoSEQ multiplex PCR; TCRdb's version includes in-frame clones alone and lacks a portion of them. The sample lists about 53,000 clones, approximately 91% seen once, with less than 0.5% in the top ten. Source: CD4+ T cells from peripheral blood mononuclear cells, taken in the third trimester of pregnancy. These receptors all come from a female donor with multiple sclerosis, enrolled in a pregnancy study. Both conserved end residues are part of each CDR3. Each record gives: J gene, D gene, clone size, V gene, CDR3 DNA, CDR3 protein. A D gene is named only where the DNA matches it firmly. A row's size may be missing; if present it is once, few, many or a size class.

>TRBJ2-5|-|-|TRBV11-2
TGTGCCAGCAGCCCGACACCGTACCAAGAGACCCAGTACTTC
CASSPTPYQETQYF
>TRBJ2-7|TRBD1|-|TRBV7-8
TGTGCCAGCAGCTTTAGGGCAGGGGGCGCGAGCTCCTACGAGCAGTACTTC
CASSFRAGGASSYEQYF
>TRBJ2-3|TRBD2|-|TRBV15
TGTGCCACCAGCAGAGTTCTCCGACTAGCGGCTATCACAGATACGCAGTATTTT
CATSRVLRLAAITDTQYF
>TRBJ1-1|-|-|TRBV11-1
TGTGCCAGCAGCTTAGACAGGACGAACACTGAAGCTTTCTTT
CASSLDRTNTEAFF
>TRBJ1-4|TRBD1|-|TRBV9
TGTGCCAGCAGCGCATTCATTTCCGGACAGGGAATCGAAAAACTGTTTTTT
CASSAFISGQGIEKLFF
>TRBJ2-7|TRBD1|-|TRBV5-1
TGCGCCAGCAGCCCGGCCGCCGGGACAGGGTTCTCCTACGAGCAGTACTTC
CASSPAAGTGFSYEQYF
>TRBJ2-4|-|-|TRBV19
TGTGCCAGTAGTATGGGAGCTTCAAAAAACATTCAGTACTTC
CASSMGASKNIQYF
>TRBJ1-2|TRBD1|-|TRBV5-1
TGCGCCAGCAGCCCCGAACCAGGGACAGGCAGCGCACCTTATGGCTACACCTTC
CASSPEPGTGSAPYGYTF
>TRBJ1-2|-|few|TRBV4-2
TGTGCCAGCAGCCTAGGGACGTCGGGGGACTATGGCTACACCTTC
CASSLGTSGDYGYTF
>TRBJ1-1|-|-|TRBV15
TGTGCCACCAGCAGAGCCCAGGGCGCCACTGAAGCTTTCTTT
CATSRAQGATEAFF
>TRBJ2-3|TRBD2|-|TRBV5-1
TGCGCCAGCAGTCAAGCGGGGGGGGATACGCAGTATTTT
CASSQAGGDTQYF
>TRBJ2-2|TRBD2|-|TRBV18
TGTGCCAGCTCACCAAAAAGCGGGGGTTTCACCGGGGAGCTGTTTTTT
CASSPKSGGFTGELFF
>TRBJ2-7|-|-|TRBV15
TGTGCCACCAGCAGAGAGCGAGGTGGACTCGGACTGTCTTACTTC
CATSRERGGLGLSYF
>TRBJ2-1|-|-|TRBV7-6
TGTGCCAGCAGCCTAGGGGCCGGGGGCTCCTACAATGAGCAGTTCTTC
CASSLGAGGSYNEQFF